This TCR beta chain was found in a study of beta chain features in type 1 diabetes. Study observations and caveats: Shorter TCRB CDR3s, moderately but significantly so, were found in Type 1 diabetes patients in all four CD4+ subsets.

Worth noting for this clone: Its antigen remains unknown.

This CDR3 spans 15 amino acids. V was shortened by 0 bases and J by 6 bases, with 10 bases between the two germline ends. Germline loops: CDR1 SGHNT, CDR2 YYREEE (reference sequence). Every sorted population was more than 95% pure. The sequenced template was cDNA made from the entire isolated RNA. The protocol was immunoSEQ multiplex PCR, while the TCRdb copy is restricted to in-frame clones and leaves out a portion. The table has 550,000 to 850,000 clones, 13% seen once; the top ten hold approximately 0.022%. The genes are TRBV5-4 and TRBJ1-6; tentative D call: TRBD1 (5 bases). What was sequenced was naive CD4+ T cells from blood. The sequence was obtained from a man aged 18 to 29 with type 1 diabetes. Here the CDR3 DNA reads TGTGCCAGCAGCTTGGCCGGGGGAGGTAATTCACCCCTCCACTTT. Its translation: CASSLAGGGNSPLHF.